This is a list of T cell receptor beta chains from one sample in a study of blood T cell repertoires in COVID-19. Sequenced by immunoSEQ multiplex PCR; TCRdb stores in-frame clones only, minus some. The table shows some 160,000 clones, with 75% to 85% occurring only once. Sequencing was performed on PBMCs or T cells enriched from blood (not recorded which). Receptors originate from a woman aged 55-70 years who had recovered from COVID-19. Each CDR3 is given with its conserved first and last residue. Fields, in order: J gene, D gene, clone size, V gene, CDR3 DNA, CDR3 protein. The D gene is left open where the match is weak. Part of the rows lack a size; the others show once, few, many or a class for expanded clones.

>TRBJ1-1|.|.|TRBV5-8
TGTGCCAGCAGCTTGGCGGGTTATGAGACTGAAGCTTTCTTT
CASSLAGYETEAFF
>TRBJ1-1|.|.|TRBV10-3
TGTGCCATCACGGCGGACATGAACACTGAAGCTTTCTTT
CAITADMNTEAFF
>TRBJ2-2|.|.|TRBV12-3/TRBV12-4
TGTGCCAGCAGGGGGGGGAACACCGGGGAGCTGTTTTTT
CASRGGNTGELFF
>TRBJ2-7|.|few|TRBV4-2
TGTGCCAGCAGCCAAGTAGCTGCGTACGAGCAGTACTTC
CASSQVAAYEQYF
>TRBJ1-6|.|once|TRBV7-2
TGTGCCAGCAGCTTAACGGGGCAGGGGCCTAATTCACCCCTCCACTTT
CASSLTGQGPNSPLHF
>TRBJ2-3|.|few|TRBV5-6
TGTGCCAGCAGCTTGGTCCAGGGGGGGCAGTATTTT
CASSLVQGGQYF
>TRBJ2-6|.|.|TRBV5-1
TGCGCCAGCAGCTTGGTAGGGGATGGAGCCAACGTCCTGACTTTC
CASSLVGDGANVLTF
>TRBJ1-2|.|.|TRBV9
TGTGCCAGCAGCGTACAGTTTAACTATGGCTACACCTTC
CASSVQFNYGYTF
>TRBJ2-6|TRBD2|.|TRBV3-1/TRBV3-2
TGTGCCAGCAGCCAAGCTAGCGGGGCGCGCGTTGGGGCCAACGTCCTGACTTTC
CASSQASGARVGANVLTF
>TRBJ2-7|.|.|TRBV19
TGTGCCAGTAGTCCAGGGAACGAGCAGTACTTC
CASSPGNEQYF
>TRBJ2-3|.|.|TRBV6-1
TGTGCCAGCAGTGAAGCCCATAGCACAGATACGCAGTATTTT
CASSEAHSTDTQYF
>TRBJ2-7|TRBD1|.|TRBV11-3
TGTGCCAGCAGCCCCCGGCAGGGGGTTCTCCACGAGCAGTACTTC
CASSPRQGVLHEQYF
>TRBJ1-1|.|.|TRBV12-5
TGTGCTAGTGTAAGGGGAACAAACGAAGCTTTCTTT
CASVRGTNEAFF
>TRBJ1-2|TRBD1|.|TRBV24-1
TGTGCCACCAGTGAACAGGGGTTTAGTGGCTACACCTTC
CATSEQGFSGYTF
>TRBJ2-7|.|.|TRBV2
TGTGCCAGCAACCCACAGGTCCGTGAGCAGTACTTC
CASNPQVREQYF
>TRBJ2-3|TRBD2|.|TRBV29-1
TGCAGCGTTGACGGGCGGGGGGGTGCAGATACGCAGTATTTT
CSVDGRGGADTQYF
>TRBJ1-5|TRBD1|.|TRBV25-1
TGTGCCAGCAGTGGAGGACAGGAGAATTATAGCAATCAGCCCCAGCATTTT
CASSGGQENYSNQPQHF
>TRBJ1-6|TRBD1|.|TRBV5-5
TGTGCCAGCAGCTTTATGACAGGGAATAATTCACCCCTCCACTTT
CASSFMTGNNSPLHF
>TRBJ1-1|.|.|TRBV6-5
TGTGCCAGCAGAAAGGCGCAGCGACTCACTGAAGCTTTCTTT
CASRKAQRLTEAFF
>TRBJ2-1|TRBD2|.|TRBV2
TGTGCCAGGGTAAAAGCTAGCGGGGGGGGCTACAATGAGCAGTTCTTC
CARVKASGGGYNEQFF
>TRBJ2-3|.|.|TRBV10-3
TGTGCCATCAGTGCATCCCAGGATACGCAGTATTTT
CAISASQDTQYF
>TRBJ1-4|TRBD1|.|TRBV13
TGTGCCAGCAGCTGGGACAGGGACGGAAAACTGTTTTTT
CASSWDRDGKLFF
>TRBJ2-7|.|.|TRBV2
TGTGCCAGCCATTTCAGGTCTGTCGGCTACGAGCAGTACTTC
CASHFRSVGYEQYF